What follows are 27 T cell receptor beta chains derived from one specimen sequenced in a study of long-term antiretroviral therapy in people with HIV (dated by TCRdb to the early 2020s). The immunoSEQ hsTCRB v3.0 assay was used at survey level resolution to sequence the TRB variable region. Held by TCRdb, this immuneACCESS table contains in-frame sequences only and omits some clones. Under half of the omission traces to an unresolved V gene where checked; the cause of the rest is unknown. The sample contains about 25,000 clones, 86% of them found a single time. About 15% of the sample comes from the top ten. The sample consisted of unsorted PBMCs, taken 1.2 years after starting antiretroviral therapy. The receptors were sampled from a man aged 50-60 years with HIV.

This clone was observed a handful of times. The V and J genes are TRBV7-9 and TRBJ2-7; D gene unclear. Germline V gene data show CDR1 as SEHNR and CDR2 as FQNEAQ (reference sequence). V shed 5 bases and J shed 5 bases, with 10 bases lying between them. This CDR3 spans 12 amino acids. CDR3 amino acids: CASSGDGNEQYF. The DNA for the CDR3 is TGTGCCAGCAGCGGAGACGGTAACGAGCAGTACTTC. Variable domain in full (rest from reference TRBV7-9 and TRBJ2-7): DTGVSQNPRHKITKRGQNVTFRCDPISEHNRLYWYRQTLGQGPEFLTYFQNEAQLEKSRLLSDRFSAERPKGSFSTLEIQRTEQGDSAMYLCASSGDGNEQYFGPGTRLTVT.

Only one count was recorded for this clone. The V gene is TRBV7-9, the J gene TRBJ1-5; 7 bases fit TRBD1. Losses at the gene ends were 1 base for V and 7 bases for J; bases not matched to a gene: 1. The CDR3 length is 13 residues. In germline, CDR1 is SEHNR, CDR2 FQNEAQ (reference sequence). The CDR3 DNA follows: TGTGCCAGCAGCTTAGAAGGGGGCCAGCCCCAGCATTTT. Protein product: CASSLEGGQPQHF. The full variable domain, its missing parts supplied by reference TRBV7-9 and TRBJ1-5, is DTGVSQNPRHKITKRGQNVTFRCDPISEHNRLYWYRQTLGQGPEFLTYFQNEAQLEKSRLLSDRFSAERPKGSFSTLEIQRTEQGDSAMYLCASSLEGGQPQHFGDGTRLSIL.

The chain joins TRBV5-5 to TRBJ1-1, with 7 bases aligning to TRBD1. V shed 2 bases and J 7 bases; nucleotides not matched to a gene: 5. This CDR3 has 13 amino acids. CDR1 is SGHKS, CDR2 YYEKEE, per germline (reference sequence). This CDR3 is CASSFGTVNEAFF. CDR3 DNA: TGTGCCAGCAGCTTCGGGACAGTCAATGAAGCTTTCTTT.

Written as DNA, the CDR3 is TGCAGTTGGGGTGGCAATCAGCCCCAGCATTTT. It encodes CSWGGNQPQHF. The chain combines TRBV20-1 with TRBJ1-5; no clear D gene. Germline CDR1 and CDR2: DFQATT and SNEGSKA (reference sequence). The CDR3 has 11 residues. With 8 bases removed from V and 2 bases from J, the gap between germline ends came to 7 bases.

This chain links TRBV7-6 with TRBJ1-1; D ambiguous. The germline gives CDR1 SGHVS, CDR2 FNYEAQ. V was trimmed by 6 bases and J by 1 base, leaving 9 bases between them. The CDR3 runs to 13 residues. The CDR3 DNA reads TGTGCCAGCAGTACCGGGCCGAACACTGAAGCTTTCTTT. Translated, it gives CASSTGPNTEAFF.

The CDR3: CASSQQQGPPHYEQYF. The CDR3 coding sequence is TGCGCCAGCAGCCAACAACAGGGTCCGCCCCACTACGAGCAGTACTTC. The chain links TRBV4-1 to TRBJ2-7; TRBD1 might be the D (6 bases). The CDR3 has 16 amino acids. The germline V gene encodes CDR1 MGHRA and CDR2 YSYEKL. Trimming stripped 2 bases from V and 3 bases from J, with 17 bases between.

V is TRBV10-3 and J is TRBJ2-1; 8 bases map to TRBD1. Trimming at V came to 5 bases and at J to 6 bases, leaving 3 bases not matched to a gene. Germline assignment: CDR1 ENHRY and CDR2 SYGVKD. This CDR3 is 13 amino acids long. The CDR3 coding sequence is TGTGCCATCAGTCCGGGGACAGGCAATGAGCAGTTCTTC. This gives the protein CAISPGTGNEQFF.

DNA for the CDR3: TGTGCCAGCAGCAATACAGGGCCCTGGGACACCGGGGAGCTGTTTTTT. Protein: CASSNTGPWDTGELFF. The chain employs TRBV6-6 and TRBJ2-2; D is possibly TRBD1 (6 bases). The CDR3 runs to 16 residues. The germline V gene encodes CDR1 MNHNY and CDR2 SVGAGI (reference sequence). With 6 bases removed from V and 3 bases from J, the gap between germline ends came to 17 bases.

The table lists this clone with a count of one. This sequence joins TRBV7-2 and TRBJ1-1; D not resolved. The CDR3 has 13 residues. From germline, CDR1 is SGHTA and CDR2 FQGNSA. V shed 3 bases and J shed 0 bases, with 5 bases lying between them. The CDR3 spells CASSFNMNTEAFF. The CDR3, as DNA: TGTGCCAGCAGCTTTAACATGAACACTGAAGCTTTCTTT.

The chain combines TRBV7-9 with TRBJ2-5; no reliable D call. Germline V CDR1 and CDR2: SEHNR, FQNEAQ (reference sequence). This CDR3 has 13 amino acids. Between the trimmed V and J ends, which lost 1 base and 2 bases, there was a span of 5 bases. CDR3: CASSLGNQETQYF. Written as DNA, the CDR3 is TGTGCCAGCAGCTTAGGTAATCAAGAGACCCAGTACTTC.

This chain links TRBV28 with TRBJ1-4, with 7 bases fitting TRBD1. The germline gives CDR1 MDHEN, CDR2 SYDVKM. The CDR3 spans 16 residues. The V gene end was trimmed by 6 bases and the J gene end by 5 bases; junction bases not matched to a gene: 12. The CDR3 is CASRVFRTGLNEKLFF. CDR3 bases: TGTGCCAGCAGGGTGTTTCGGACAGGCCTGAATGAAAAACTGTTTTTT. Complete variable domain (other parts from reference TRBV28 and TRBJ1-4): DVKVTQSSRYLVKRTGEKVFLECVQDMDHENMFWYRQDPGLGLRLIYFSYDVKMKEKGDIPEGYSVSREKKERFSLILESASTNQTSMYLCASRVFRTGLNEKLFFGSGTQLSVL.

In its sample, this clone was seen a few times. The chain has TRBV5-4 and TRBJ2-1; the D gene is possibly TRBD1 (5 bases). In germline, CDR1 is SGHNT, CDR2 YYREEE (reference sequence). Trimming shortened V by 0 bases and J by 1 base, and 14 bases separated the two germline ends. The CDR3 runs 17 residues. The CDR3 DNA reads TGTGCCAGCAGCTTGGGGGGCGGCGGCAGATCCTACAATGAGCAGTTCTTC. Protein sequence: CASSLGGGGRSYNEQFF.

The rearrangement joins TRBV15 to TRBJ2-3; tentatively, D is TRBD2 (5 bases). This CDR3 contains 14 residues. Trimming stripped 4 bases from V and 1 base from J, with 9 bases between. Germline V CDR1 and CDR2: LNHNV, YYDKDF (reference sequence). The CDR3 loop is CATSMSRGTDTQYF. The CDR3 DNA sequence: TGTGCCACCAGCATGTCGAGGGGCACAGATACGCAGTATTTT.

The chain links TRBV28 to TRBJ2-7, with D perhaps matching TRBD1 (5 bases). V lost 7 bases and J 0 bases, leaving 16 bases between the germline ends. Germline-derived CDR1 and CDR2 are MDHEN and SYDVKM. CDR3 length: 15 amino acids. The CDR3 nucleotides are TGTGCCAGCAAAGGGGTCACTAATCCCTCCTACGAGCAGTACTTC. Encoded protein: CASKGVTNPSYEQYF.

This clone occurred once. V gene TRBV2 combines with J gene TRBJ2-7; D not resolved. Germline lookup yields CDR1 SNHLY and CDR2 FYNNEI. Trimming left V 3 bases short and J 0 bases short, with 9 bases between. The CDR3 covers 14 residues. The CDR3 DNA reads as TGTGCCAGCAGTGATTGGCAGTACTCCTACGAGCAGTACTTC. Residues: CASSDWQYSYEQYF.

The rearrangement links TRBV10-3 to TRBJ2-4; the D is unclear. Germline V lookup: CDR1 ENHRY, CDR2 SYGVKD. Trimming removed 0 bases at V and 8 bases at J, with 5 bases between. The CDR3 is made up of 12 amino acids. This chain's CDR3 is CAISESADIQYF. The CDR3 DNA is TGTGCCATCAGTGAGTCGGCGGACATTCAGTACTTC.

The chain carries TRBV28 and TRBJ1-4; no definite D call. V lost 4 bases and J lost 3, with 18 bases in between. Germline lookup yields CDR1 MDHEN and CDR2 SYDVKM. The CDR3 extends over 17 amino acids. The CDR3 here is CASSSTGIRGSNEKLFF. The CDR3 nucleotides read TGTGCCAGCAGTTCTACCGGGATCCGAGGGTCTAATGAAAAACTGTTTTTT.

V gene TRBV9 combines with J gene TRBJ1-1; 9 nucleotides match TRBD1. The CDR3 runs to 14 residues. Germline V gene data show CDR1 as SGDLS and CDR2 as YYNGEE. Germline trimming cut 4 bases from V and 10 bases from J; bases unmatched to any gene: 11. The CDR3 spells CASSKTGGWGGAFF. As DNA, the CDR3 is TGTGCCAGCAGCAAGACAGGGGGTTGGGGAGGAGCTTTCTTT.

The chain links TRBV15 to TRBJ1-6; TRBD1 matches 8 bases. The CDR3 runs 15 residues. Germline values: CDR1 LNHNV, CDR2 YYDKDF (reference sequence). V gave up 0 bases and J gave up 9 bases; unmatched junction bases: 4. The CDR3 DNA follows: TGTGCCACCAGCAGAGATACAGGGGGAGGTTCACCCCTCCACTTT. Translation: CATSRDTGGGSPLHF.

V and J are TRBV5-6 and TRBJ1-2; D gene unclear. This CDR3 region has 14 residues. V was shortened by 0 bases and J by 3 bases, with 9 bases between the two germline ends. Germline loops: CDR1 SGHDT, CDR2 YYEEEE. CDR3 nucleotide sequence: TGTGCCAGCAGCTTGGAGAGCGGGTACTATGGCTACACCTTC. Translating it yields CASSLESGYYGYTF.

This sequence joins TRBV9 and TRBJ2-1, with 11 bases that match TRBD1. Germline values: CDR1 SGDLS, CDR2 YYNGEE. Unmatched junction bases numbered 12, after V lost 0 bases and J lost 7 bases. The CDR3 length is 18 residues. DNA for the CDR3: TGTGCCAGCAGCGTAGGCTCCAAAGGACAGGGGGCAGGGAATGAGCAGTTCTTC. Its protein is CASSVGSKGQGAGNEQFF.

CDR3 in DNA: TGTGCCAGCAGCGAGGACAGTAAGAACACTGAAGCTTTCTTT. Protein: CASSEDSKNTEAFF. The chain couples TRBV9 to TRBJ1-1; weak D call: TRBD1 (6 bases). This CDR3 contains 14 residues. Per germline, CDR1 SGDLS and CDR2 YYNGEE. Trimming took 3 bases from V and 1 from J, leaving 10 bases between them.

The CDR3 is CASSLGQGSHEQYF. The CDR3 DNA sequence: TGTGCCAGCAGCTTGGGACAGGGGTCCCACGAGCAGTACTTC. The chain is built from TRBV5-4 and TRBJ2-7; TRBD1 aligns across 8 bases. V was pared by 0 bases and J by 5 bases, with 4 bases of the junction left unmatched. In germline, CDR1 is SGHNT, CDR2 YYREEE (reference sequence). This CDR3 spans 14 amino acids. Complete variable domain (other parts from reference TRBV5-4 and TRBJ2-7): ETGVTQSPTHLIKTRGQQVTLRCSSQSGHNTVSWYQQALGQGPQFIFQYYREEENGRGNFPPRFSGLQFPNYSSELNVNALELDDSALYLCASSLGQGSHEQYFGPGTRLTVT.

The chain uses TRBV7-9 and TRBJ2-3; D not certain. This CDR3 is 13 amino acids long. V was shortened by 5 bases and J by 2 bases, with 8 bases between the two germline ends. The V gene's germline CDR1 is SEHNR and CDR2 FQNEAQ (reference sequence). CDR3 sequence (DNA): TGTGCCAGCAGCAGTCCGGCCACAGATACGCAGTATTTT. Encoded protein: CASSSPATDTQYF.

In nucleotides, the CDR3 is TGTGCCAGCAGTTTAAGTGGTCGGGGGGGGCCAAGTTTCCCCTACGAGCAGTACTTC. It encodes CASSLSGRGGPSFPYEQYF. The chain recombines TRBV28 with TRBJ2-7; 8 bases agree with TRBD2. Germline CDR1 is MDHEN and CDR2 is SYDVKM. The J segment lost 2 bases and the V segment lost 2 bases, leaving 17 bases of the junction unmatched. This CDR3 spans 19 amino acids.

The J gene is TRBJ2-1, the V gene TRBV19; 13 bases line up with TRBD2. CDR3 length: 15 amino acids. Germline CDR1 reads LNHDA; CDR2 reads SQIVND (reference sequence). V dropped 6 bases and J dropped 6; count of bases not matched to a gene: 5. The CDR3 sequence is CASSSGTSGANEQFF. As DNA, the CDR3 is TGTGCCAGTAGCTCCGGGACTAGCGGGGCCAATGAGCAGTTCTTC.

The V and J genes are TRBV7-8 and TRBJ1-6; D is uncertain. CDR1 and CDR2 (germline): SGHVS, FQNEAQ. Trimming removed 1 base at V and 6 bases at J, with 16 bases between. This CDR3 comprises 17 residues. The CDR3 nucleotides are TGTGCCAGCAGCTTAGGGTCTTTACCGGGTCTTAATTCACCCCTCCACTTT. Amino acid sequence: CASSLGSLPGLNSPLHF. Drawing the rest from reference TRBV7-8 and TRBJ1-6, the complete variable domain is GAGVSQSPRYKVAKRGQDVALRCDPISGHVSLFWYQQALGQGPEFLTYFQNEAQLDKSGLPSDRFFAERPEGSVSTLKIQRTQQEDSAVYLCASSLGSLPGLNSPLHFGNGTRLTVT.